The entry that follows covers one T cell receptor beta chain sequence. The target antigen is unknown. The source material, RNA transcripts, was used to amplify TCR beta CDR3 regions. The HTBI primer set served for first-round RT-PCR of the TCR CDR3. Using its own MiXCR run on the multiplex PCR reads, TCRdb lists one record per CDR3 protein. In the table there are more than 550,000 distinct CDR3 sequences, approximately 18% of which are singletons. The sample originates from a study of T cells in Graves' hyperthyroidism and ophthalmopathy. Study conclusions and caveats: The model predicted ophthalmopathy a median around 6 months before onset.

CDR3 length: 13 amino acids. The V end was cut by 0 bases, the J end by 5 bases, with 9 bases between. Per germline, CDR1 SGHRS and CDR2 YFSETQ. This sequence originates from a woman aged 50 to 60 with Graves' hyperthyroidism that later progressed to Graves' ophthalmopathy. The V call is TRBV5-1, the J call TRBJ2-7; possibly TRBD2 for D (5 bases). The specimen was blood. CDR3 DNA sequence: TGCGCCAGCAGCTTGGATCGGGGAAACGAGCAGTACTTC. Residues: CASSLDRGNEQYF.